What follows are 32 T cell receptor beta chains derived from one specimen sequenced in a study of T cells in Graves' hyperthyroidism and ophthalmopathy. The investigators amplified TCR beta CDR3 regions from RNA transcripts. RT-PCR in the first round (using the HTBI primer set) targeted the TCR CDR3. TCRdb analysed the multiplex PCR reads with MiXCR anew, one entry per CDR3 protein. This sample has about 400,000 distinct CDR3 sequences; around a sixth occur once, and the top ten carry 14%. Source material: blood. These receptors were obtained from a woman aged 18-35 years with Graves' hyperthyroidism.

This clonotype was detected a few times. The chain uses TRBV20-1 and TRBJ1-5; the D gene is possibly TRBD1 (6 bases). CDR1 is DFQATT, CDR2 SNEGSKA, per germline (reference sequence). This CDR3 is 14 amino acids long. The V gene lost 6 bases and the J gene lost 3 bases, with 15 bases spanning the gap. The CDR3 sequence: CSATDRILNQPQHF. As DNA, the CDR3 is TGCAGTGCGACCGACAGGATACTCAATCAGCCCCAGCATTTT.

The gene calls are TRBV5-8 and TRBJ1-2; TRBD1 might be the D (5 bases). Germline V gene sequence: CDR1 SGHTS, CDR2 YDEGEE. V dropped 4 bases and J dropped 1 base, with 11 bases sitting between them. The CDR3 extends over 14 amino acids. The CDR3, as DNA: TGTGCCAGCAGCCAGGACACCCGTAACTATGGCTACACCTTC. Its translation: CASSQDTRNYGYTF.

This clonotype appeared many times. The chain couples TRBV27 to TRBJ1-5, with D tentatively TRBD1 (5 bases). The germline V gene has CDR1 MNHEY and CDR2 SMNVEV (reference sequence). Trimming left V 6 bases short and J 1 base short, with 13 bases between. The CDR3 has 15 amino acids. In DNA, the CDR3 is TGTGCCAGCAGCCGGGGAGGGGAGAGCAATCAGCCCCAGCATTTT. Translated, it gives CASSRGGESNQPQHF.

This clonotype came up many times. This CDR3 reads CSAETVNYGYTF. CDR3 bases: TGCAGTGCTGAGACAGTTAACTATGGCTACACCTTC. The V and J genes are TRBV20-1 and TRBJ1-2; perhaps TRBD1 as D (5 bases). CDR3 size: 12 residues. The V gene lost 5 bases and the J gene lost 1 base, with 8 bases spanning the gap. The germline gives CDR1 DFQATT, CDR2 SNEGSKA (reference sequence).

This clonotype appeared many times. This rearrangement joins TRBV6-1 to TRBJ1-1, with D possibly TRBD1 on 5 matching bases. CDR3 length: 14 residues. The germline gives CDR1 MNHNS, CDR2 SASEGT. Trimming pared 0 bases from V and 5 bases from J, leaving 10 bases between. The CDR3 bases are TGTGCCAGCAGTGAAGCGCCGGGACGTACTGAAGCTTTCTTT. Translating it yields CASSEAPGRTEAFF.

This chain joins TRBV9 and TRBJ2-1; D gene uncertain. The ends were cut back, 2 bases at V and 7 bases at J, with 10 bases in the middle. Germline CDR1 reads SGDLS; CDR2 reads YYNGEE. This CDR3 is built from 13 residues. CDR3 in amino acids: CASSVVNPNEQFF. The CDR3 DNA follows: TGTGCCAGCAGCGTTGTCAACCCGAATGAGCAGTTCTTC.

The sample holds many counts of this clonotype. The genes are TRBV2 and TRBJ2-1, with 9 bases matching TRBD2. CDR1 is SNHLY and CDR2 is FYNNEI in the germline V gene. V was clipped by 10 bases and J by 4 bases; unmatched bases: 8. This CDR3 is built from 14 residues. CDR3 loop: CATASGTLYNEQFF. CDR3 DNA sequence: TGTGCCACGGCTAGCGGGACCCTTTACAATGAGCAGTTCTTC.

This clonotype has just a few counts. The genes are TRBV15 and TRBJ2-5; 7 bases agree with TRBD2. The CDR3 contains 15 residues. V lost 5 bases, J lost 5 bases, and 11 bases stayed unmatched. Germline CDR1 and CDR2: LNHNV and YYDKDF (reference sequence). CDR3 DNA sequence: TGTGCCACCAGCGGAAACCCTGGGGGGGTGGAGACCCAGTACTTC. Protein: CATSGNPGGVETQYF. Variable domain in full (rest from reference TRBV15 and TRBJ2-5): DAMVIQNPRYQVTQFGKPVTLSCSQTLNHNVMYWYQQKSSQAPKLLFHYYDKDFNNEADTPDNFQSRRPNTSFCFLDIRSPGLGDTAMYLCATSGNPGGVETQYFGPGTRLLVL.

This clonotype was observed a few times. The gene calls are TRBV4-1 and TRBJ2-1; TRBD1 matches at 7 bases. V lost 3 bases and J lost 6; bases outside the gene matches: 8. The CDR3 is 15 amino acids. Germline CDR1 and CDR2: MGHRA and YSYEKL. As DNA, the CDR3 is TGCGCCAGCAGCCATGACAGGGTCTCGGGCAATGAGCAGTTCTTC. This codes for CASSHDRVSGNEQFF.

This clonotype was counted a few times. This sequence joins TRBV6-1 and TRBJ2-5, with D perhaps TRBD2 (6 bases). The CDR3 totals 12 residues. Trimming pared 8 bases from V and 2 bases from J, leaving 9 bases between. CDR1 and CDR2 (germline): MNHNS, SASEGT. The CDR3 DNA follows: TGTGCCAGCGCTAGCGTTCAAGAGACCCAGTACTTC. Translated, it gives CASASVQETQYF.

Only a few counts were recorded for this clonotype. The chain joins TRBV7-8 to TRBJ2-2; either TRBD1 or TRBD2 may supply D (5 bases each). CDR1 is SGHVS, CDR2 FQNEAQ, per germline. V was shortened by 9 bases and J by 0 bases, with 14 bases between the two germline ends. The CDR3 is made up of 15 amino acids. The CDR3 is CASNPLGPNTGELFF. The CDR3 region has the DNA TGTGCCAGTAATCCCCTGGGACCGAACACCGGGGAGCTGTTTTTT.

This clonotype was detected many times. The chain is built from TRBV28 and TRBJ2-7, with D perhaps given as TRBD1 or TRBD2 (5 bases each). Between the trimmed V and J ends, which lost 7 bases and 6 bases, there was a span of 16 bases. From germline, CDR1 is MDHEN and CDR2 SYDVKM. CDR3 size: 13 residues. The CDR3 protein is CASTGPALGEQYF. CDR3 bases: TGTGCCAGCACGGGACCCGCTCTGGGCGAGCAGTACTTC.

This clonotype was seen ten or more times. The chain joins TRBV20-1 to TRBJ2-5; D gene uncertain. This CDR3 contains 10 residues. Between the trimmed V and J ends, which lost 6 bases and 5 bases, there was a span of 7 bases. The V gene's germline CDR1 is DFQATT and CDR2 SNEGSKA (reference sequence). The CDR3: CSASVETQYF. For the CDR3, the DNA is TGCAGTGCCTCGGTGGAGACCCAGTACTTC.

The chain has TRBV5-1 and TRBJ1-1; no clear D gene. The CDR3 has 14 amino acids. With 2 bases removed from V and 3 bases from J, the gap between germline ends came to 11 bases. Germline V gene sequence: CDR1 SGHRS, CDR2 YFSETQ. This CDR3 reads CASSLSPGDTEAFF. The CDR3 DNA is TGCGCCAGCAGCTTATCCCCAGGAGACACTGAAGCTTTCTTT.

The chain joins TRBV19 to TRBJ2-1; the D gene is possibly TRBD1 (6 bases). V was cut by 7 bases and J by 9 bases, with 16 bases left in between. The germline CDR1 and CDR2 sequences are LNHDA and SQIVND (reference sequence). The CDR3 is 13 amino acids. DNA for the CDR3: TGTGCCAGTACCCCAAACAGGGTTACTGAGCAGTTCTTC. This sequence encodes CASTPNRVTEQFF.

The chain uses TRBV6-1 and TRBJ2-7; the match to TRBD1 covers 9 bases. CDR1 is MNHNS and CDR2 is SASEGT in the germline V gene. V lost 6 bases to trimming and J lost 5 bases; unmatched junction nucleotides: 8. This CDR3 spans 14 amino acids. The CDR3 nucleotides are TGTGCCAGCAGACTAACAGGGGGCGGAGACGAGCAGTACTTC. Encoded protein: CASRLTGGGDEQYF.

The J gene is TRBJ2-5, the V gene TRBV10-3, with D unclear. CDR1 ENHRY and CDR2 SYGVKD come from the germline V gene. Trimming removed 2 bases from V and 6 bases from J, with 4 bases in between. The CDR3 extends over 11 amino acids. CDR3 sequence: CAISETQTQYF. CDR3 sequence (DNA): TGTGCCATCAGTGAGACCCAGACCCAGTACTTC.

This clonotype was counted at least ten times. The chain carries TRBV12-3 or TRBV12-4 and TRBJ1-6; D perhaps matches TRBD1 (6 bases). This CDR3 contains 14 residues. Trimming removed 6 bases from V and 1 base from J, with 7 bases in between. The DNA of the CDR3 is TGTGCCAGCAGAACAGGGTCCTATAATTCACCCCTCCACTTT. Translation: CASRTGSYNSPLHF.

The V and J genes are TRBV7-9 and TRBJ2-1, with 7 bases identical to TRBD1. The germline gives CDR1 SEHNR, CDR2 FQNEAQ (reference sequence). The CDR3 extends over 15 amino acids. V was clipped by 5 bases and J by 1 base; unmatched bases: 5. The DNA of the CDR3 is TGTGCCAGCAGCCACGGGACAGTGTCCTACAATGAGCAGTTCTTC. Amino acids: CASSHGTVSYNEQFF.

This clonotype showed up just a few times. The chain joins TRBV28 to TRBJ2-2; TRBD1 matches at 7 bases. Losses at the gene ends were 5 bases for V and 3 bases for J; bases not matched to a gene: 6. The CDR3 spans 15 residues. Germline assignment: CDR1 MDHEN and CDR2 SYDVKM. The CDR3 DNA sequence: TGTGCCAGCAGTCCCGGGACAGATTACACCGGGGAGCTGTTTTTT. Protein: CASSPGTDYTGELFF.

This clonotype has a count of ten or more. The V call is TRBV11-2, the J call TRBJ2-1; the D gene is possibly TRBD2 (6 bases). Trimming removed 3 bases from V and 7 bases from J, with 19 bases in between. The germline V gene encodes CDR1 SGHAT and CDR2 FQNNGV. The CDR3 loop spans 16 amino acids. The CDR3 protein is CASSFLRGGNGNEQFF. Written as DNA, the CDR3 is TGTGCCAGCAGCTTCTTAAGGGGCGGGAATGGAAATGAGCAGTTCTTC.

This clonotype was detected ten times or more. The genes are TRBV7-2 and TRBJ1-4, with 9 bases fitting TRBD1. This CDR3 has 15 residues. J was trimmed by 4 bases and V by 5 bases; bases with no gene match: 5. Germline CDR1 SGHTA, CDR2 FQGNSA. The chain's CDR3 is CASSQDRGHNEKLFF. The CDR3 DNA sequence: TGTGCCAGCAGCCAGGACAGGGGTCATAATGAAAAACTGTTTTTT.

The chain carries TRBV7-3 and TRBJ2-2; 8 nucleotides line up with TRBD2. Per the germline V gene, CDR1 is SGHTA and CDR2 is FQGTGA. The CDR3 covers 14 residues. The V segment lost 5 bases and the J segment 10 bases; nucleotides outside the gene matches: 9. In DNA, the CDR3 is TGTGCCAGCAGCCCACTGGCGGGAGGATCGGAGCTGTTTTTT. It yields the protein CASSPLAGGSELFF.

This clonotype showed up many times. The chain is built from TRBV20-1 and TRBJ1-2; TRBD1 matches 10 bases. With 0 bases clipped from V and 7 bases from J, the junction kept 8 bases outside the gene matches. Germline loops: CDR1 DFQATT, CDR2 SNEGSKA (reference sequence). The CDR3 sequence is 15 residues long. CDR3 region: CSAREGQGEVGGYTF. The CDR3 DNA is TGCAGTGCTAGAGAAGGACAGGGGGAAGTGGGTGGCTACACCTTC.

The chain links TRBV11-2 to TRBJ2-2, with unresolved D. Trimming took off 3 bases at V and 1 base at J, with 15 bases between the two ends. The CDR3 covers 17 residues. Germline V gene lookup returns CDR1 SGHAT and CDR2 FQNNGV. The CDR3 sequence: CASSLDRLGRNTGELFF. CDR3 nucleotide sequence: TGTGCCAGCAGCTTGGATCGACTTGGGCGGAACACCGGGGAGCTGTTTTTT.

This clonotype was counted between two and nine times. This chain links TRBV2 with TRBJ2-2, with D possibly being TRBD1 (5 bases). V dropped 7 bases and J dropped 6 bases, with 9 bases sitting between them. In germline, CDR1 is SNHLY, CDR2 FYNNEI. The CDR3 is 12 amino acids. The CDR3 spells CASKGVPGELFF. The CDR3, as DNA: TGTGCCAGCAAAGGGGTACCCGGGGAGCTGTTTTTT. The whole variable domain, remainder taken from reference TRBV2 and TRBJ2-2, is EPEVTQTPSHQVTQMGQEVILRCVPISNHLYFYWYRQILGQKVEFLVSFYNNEISEKSEIFDDQFSVERPDGSNFTLKIRSTKLEDSAMYFCASKGVPGELFFGEGSRLTVL.

The genes are TRBV19 and TRBJ2-5; D perhaps matches TRBD1 (6 bases). V was trimmed by 2 bases and J by 2 bases, leaving 12 bases between them. This CDR3 contains 15 residues. Germline values: CDR1 LNHDA, CDR2 SQIVND (reference sequence). CDR3 sequence (DNA): TGTGCCAGTAGTATACAGGGGACGTGGCAAGAGACCCAGTACTTC. Translation gives CASSIQGTWQETQYF.

This clonotype was counted a single time. The chain combines TRBV9 with TRBJ2-1, with D maybe TRBD1 (6 bases). The germline V and J ends were trimmed by 0 bases and 9 bases, with 13 bases remaining between them. The CDR3 contains 14 residues. In germline, CDR1 is SGDLS, CDR2 YYNGEE. In DNA form, the CDR3 reads TGTGCCAGCAGCGTAGAGGGGGTTGAAGGTGAGCAGTTCTTC. This gives the protein CASSVEGVEGEQFF.

The gene calls are TRBV20-1 and TRBJ1-2, with D unclear. Trimming stripped 0 bases from V and 5 bases from J, with 13 bases between. This CDR3 comprises 14 residues. Germline CDR1 and CDR2: DFQATT and SNEGSKA (reference sequence). The CDR3 here is CSAREGSNPYGYTF. As DNA, the CDR3 is TGCAGTGCTAGAGAAGGGAGTAACCCTTATGGCTACACCTTC.

The chain uses TRBV7-6 and TRBJ1-5, with D perhaps matching TRBD1 (6 bases). CDR3 length: 15 residues. V lost 5 bases and J lost 4, with 15 bases in between. CDR1 SGHVS and CDR2 FNYEAQ come from the germline V gene. The CDR3 region is CASSPAGGLNQPQHF. The CDR3 nucleotides read TGTGCCAGCAGCCCGGCGGGGGGGCTTAATCAGCCCCAGCATTTT.

The chain couples TRBV4-3 to TRBJ1-2, with no clear D. The CDR3 sequence is 16 residues long. Trimming took 0 bases from V and 1 from J, leaving 12 bases between them. The V gene's germline CDR1 is LGHNA and CDR2 YSLEER. CDR3 in DNA: TGCGCCAGCAGCCAAGAGCGGGCAATCGGTAACTATGGCTACACCTTC. It encodes CASSQERAIGNYGYTF.

This clonotype has ten or more counts. V usage is TRBV28 and J usage is TRBJ1-1; D is perhaps TRBD1 (5 bases). The CDR3 is 15 amino acids. V was trimmed by 2 bases and J by 0 bases, leaving 10 bases between them. Germline CDR1 and CDR2: MDHEN and SYDVKM. CDR3 DNA sequence: TGTGCCAGCAGTTTACTTGGACAAATGAACACTGAAGCTTTCTTT. Translating gives CASSLLGQMNTEAFF.